Listed here are 14 T cell receptor beta chains from one sample, sequenced in a study of cytomegalovirus exposure and HLA in healthy donors. A multiplex PCR was run with 60 Vbeta primers and 13 Jbeta primers. Assay used: immunoSEQ multiplex PCR; TCRdb lists only in-frame clones, some missing. The data contain about 250,000 clones, under 80% of them singletons. Sequences were obtained from PBMCs. These receptors were taken from a female donor in good health and CMV-seronegative.

The DNA of the CDR3 is TGTGCCTGGAGTGACTCCAATGAGCAGTTCTTC. It yields the protein CAWSDSNEQFF. The chain joins TRBV30 to TRBJ2-1; D unresolved. The V and J ends lost 1 base and 6 bases respectively, with 4 bases between them. The CDR3 runs 11 residues. CDR1 is GTSNPN and CDR2 is SVGIG in the germline V gene (reference sequence).

The rearrangement links TRBV5-6 to TRBJ2-7; maybe TRBD2 (7 bases). The germline gives CDR1 SGHDT, CDR2 YYEEEE. V gave up 5 bases and J gave up 6 bases, with 15 bases separating them. The CDR3 is made up of 13 amino acids. CDR3 in amino acids: CASRWGASGEQYF. Written as DNA, the CDR3 is TGTGCCAGCAGGTGGGGGGCTAGCGGCGAGCAGTACTTC.

This clone showed up just a few times. The V call is TRBV10-2, the J call TRBJ2-6; possibly TRBD1 for D (6 bases). CDR1 is WSHSY and CDR2 is SAAADI in the germline V gene. V shed 4 bases and J shed 1 base, with 8 bases lying between them. This CDR3 region has 15 residues. The CDR3 DNA sequence: TGCGCCAGCAGTGGCAGGGGATCTGGGGCCAACGTCCTGACTTTC. Its protein is CASSGRGSGANVLTF.

About this clone itself: Germline and junction disagree at one end, which may indicate a read error. This chain uses TRBV2 with TRBJ1-4; 8 bases map to TRBD1. Germline-derived CDR1 and CDR2 are SNHLY and FYNNEI. The CDR3 has 14 amino acids. In DNA form, the CDR3 reads TGTGCCAGCAGCGAAGACAGGGGCGAAGAAAAACTGTTTTTT. Protein product: CASSEDRGEEKLFF.

This chain uses TRBV6-9 with TRBJ1-5; 8 bases are a match to TRBD1. The V gene end was trimmed by 7 bases and the J gene end by 2 bases; junction bases not matched to a gene: 13. Germline V gene sequence: CDR1 MNHGY, CDR2 SVAAGI. The CDR3 covers 17 residues. In DNA form, the CDR3 reads TGTGCCAGCACCTTAACAACAGGGGGAGAAGGCAATCAGCCCCAGCATTTT. As protein: CASTLTTGGEGNQPQHF.

In this sample, this clone turned up once. The chain combines TRBV30 with TRBJ1-5; no clear D gene. The CDR3 is 15 residues long. CDR1 is GTSNPN, CDR2 SVGIG, per germline (reference sequence). The germline V and J ends were trimmed by 1 base and 0 bases, with 10 bases remaining between them. Here the CDR3 DNA reads TGTGCCTGGAGTGACGCGGGATTTAGCAATCAGCCCCAGCATTTT. Amino acid sequence: CAWSDAGFSNQPQHF.

The genes are TRBV4-2 and TRBJ2-1; 13 bases line up with TRBD2. The CDR3 loop spans 18 amino acids. The ends lost 5 bases at V and 0 bases at J; junction bases unmatched: 7. Per germline, CDR1 LGHNA and CDR2 YNFKEQ. The CDR3 DNA is TGTGCCAGCAGCTCGGGACTAGCGGGAAAGAGCTCCTACAATGAGCAGTTCTTC. This translates into CASSSGLAGKSSYNEQFF.

The chain joins TRBV19 to TRBJ2-3; D possibly corresponds to TRBD2 (5 bases). Germline V gives CDR1 LNHDA, CDR2 SQIVND (reference sequence). The CDR3 is 13 amino acids. The V gene lost 8 bases and the J gene lost 5 bases, with 14 bases spanning the gap. The CDR3 DNA sequence: TGTGCCAGTGGTCTAGCCAGGCAAGATACGCAGTATTTT. Residues: CASGLARQDTQYF.

The CDR3 nucleotides read TGTGCCAGCAGTGAATACAGGCTGGAGACCCAGTACTTC. It encodes CASSEYRLETQYF. V is TRBV2 and J is TRBJ2-5, with D perhaps matching TRBD1 (5 bases). V was cut by 2 bases and J by 5 bases, with 9 bases left in between. The germline gives CDR1 SNHLY, CDR2 FYNNEI. This CDR3 contains 13 residues. Looking up the rest from reference TRBV2 and TRBJ2-5 gives the full variable domain: EPEVTQTPSHQVTQMGQEVILRCVPISNHLYFYWYRQILGQKVEFLVSFYNNEISEKSEIFDDQFSVERPDGSNFTLKIRSTKLEDSAMYFCASSEYRLETQYFGPGTRLLVL.

CDR3 DNA: TGTGCCAGCAGTGACCAGGGACTAGCGGACAATGAGCAGTTCTTC. Protein product: CASSDQGLADNEQFF. The J gene is TRBJ2-1, the V gene TRBV6-1; 11 bases map to TRBD2. V trimming: 3 bases; J trimming: 5 bases; junction bases outside the gene matches: 3. The CDR3 covers 15 residues. Germline-derived CDR1 and CDR2 are MNHNS and SASEGT.

This clone occurred a few times. The chain links TRBV11-2 to TRBJ2-7; 9 bases line up with TRBD1. Germline V gene data show CDR1 as SGHAT and CDR2 as FQNNGV. After removal of 5 bases from V and 3 bases from J, the junction contained 8 bases not matched to a gene. This CDR3 spans 15 amino acids. CDR3 amino acids: CASSTTGGDLYEQYF. CDR3 sequence (DNA): TGTGCCAGCAGCACGACAGGGGGGGACCTCTACGAGCAGTACTTC.

The CDR3 reads CASSPGLAAPYEQYF. The CDR3 bases are TGTGCCAGCAGCCCCGGACTAGCGGCCCCCTACGAGCAGTACTTC. V is TRBV6-9 and J is TRBJ2-7; 10 bases map to TRBD2. This CDR3 is 15 amino acids long. V was pared by 6 bases and J by 2 bases, with 7 bases of the junction left unmatched. Germline V gene lookup returns CDR1 MNHGY and CDR2 SVAAGI.

The rearrangement links TRBV7-3 to TRBJ2-2; 10 bases align to TRBD2. V dropped 5 bases and J dropped 5; count of bases not matched to a gene: 8. The CDR3 is 16 amino acids. Germline V lookup: CDR1 SGHTA, CDR2 FQGTGA. CDR3 nucleotides: TGTGCCAGCAGCCCTAGCGGGAGTTTAGGGACCGGGGAGCTGTTTTTT. As protein: CASSPSGSLGTGELFF.

The chain has TRBV10-3 and TRBJ2-5; D unclear. Judging by the DNA end, TRBJ2-7 fits better; the J call may be wrong. The germline V gene encodes CDR1 ENHRY and CDR2 SYGVKD. The CDR3 runs to 12 residues. The CDR3 nucleotides read TGTGCCATCAGTGTCGAGGCCTACGAGCAGTACTTC. Amino acid sequence: CAISVEAYEQYF.